This T cell receptor beta chain was recovered during a study of response to subunit inactivated influenza vaccine. Study findings and constraints: Few additional T cells are recruited per seasonal influenza vaccination, authors suggested.

This clonotype has a handful of counts. Its antigen remains unidentified. TCRdb itself ran the RT-PCR reads through MiXCR, one entry per CDR3 protein. The table records hundreds of thousands of distinct CDR3 sequences, more than 15% of them present only once. Between the trimmed V and J ends, which lost 5 bases and 3 bases, there was a span of 13 bases. The CDR3 consists of 14 residues. Source: PBMCs from blood, taken 12 days after vaccination. The V and J genes are TRBV12-3 or TRBV12-4 and TRBJ1-1; no definite D call. This TCR was sampled from a man in his forties or fifties who received an inactivated influenza vaccine. In DNA, the CDR3 is TGTGCCAGCAGTAACGTCCCCCAGGACACTGAAGCTTTCTTT. As protein: CASSNVPQDTEAFF.